The next 17 T cell receptor beta chains were all read from a single sample in a study of blood T cell repertoires in COVID-19. TCRdb's table, derived via immunoSEQ multiplex PCR, lists solely in-frame clones and lacks some. Here the sample spans tens of thousands of clones, roughly 84% being singletons. Sequencing input: peripheral blood. These receptors originate from a man between 70 and 80 years old with acute or convalescent COVID-19.

V is TRBV19 and J is TRBJ2-2, with D hard to call. The germline V gene encodes CDR1 LNHDA and CDR2 SQIVND (reference sequence). The ends were cut back, 3 bases at V and 3 bases at J, with 11 bases in the middle. This CDR3 is 15 amino acids long. CDR3 loop: CASSIRQAYTGELFF. The CDR3 DNA reads as TGTGCCAGTAGTATCCGCCAGGCCTACACCGGGGAGCTGTTTTTT.

The J gene is TRBJ1-5, the V gene TRBV28, with 7 bases lining up with TRBD1. In germline, CDR1 is MDHEN, CDR2 SYDVKM. The CDR3 is 15 residues long. V lost 6 bases, J lost 6 bases, and 11 bases stayed unmatched. The CDR3 here is CASSHRKGGTQPQHF. CDR3 DNA sequence: TGTGCCAGCAGCCATCGTAAAGGGGGCACTCAGCCCCAGCATTTT.

The V and J genes are TRBV7-7 and TRBJ2-2; the D gene is possibly TRBD2 (5 bases). Trimming left V 5 bases short and J 5 bases short, with 9 bases between. The CDR3 contains 13 residues. Germline V gives CDR1 SSHAT, CDR2 FNYEAQ (reference sequence). CDR3 in amino acids: CASSPRRTGELFF. For the CDR3, the DNA is TGTGCCAGCAGCCCGAGGAGGACCGGGGAGCTGTTTTTT.

The V call is TRBV20-1, the J call TRBJ1-5; 10 nucleotides line up with TRBD1. CDR3 length: 11 residues. V shed 2 bases and J 16 bases; nucleotides not matched to a gene: 5. Germline V gene data show CDR1 as DFQATT and CDR2 as SNEGSKA (reference sequence). CDR3: CSARYGQGVHF. CDR3 DNA sequence: TGCAGTGCTAGATACGGACAGGGGGTTCATTTT.

The chain carries TRBV2 and TRBJ2-2; 7 bases align to TRBD1. The CDR3 length is 14 residues. The V and J ends lost 10 bases and 2 bases, in that order; junction bases with no gene match: 7. The germline V gene has CDR1 SNHLY and CDR2 FYNNEI. DNA for the CDR3: TGTGCCAAAAACCGGGACAGCAACACCGGGGAGCTGTTTTTT. It translates to CAKNRDSNTGELFF. The full variable domain, in which reference TRBV2 and TRBJ2-2 provide the parts outside the CDR3, is EPEVTQTPSHQVTQMGQEVILRCVPISNHLYFYWYRQILGQKVEFLVSFYNNEISEKSEIFDDQFSVERPDGSNFTLKIRSTKLEDSAMYFCAKNRDSNTGELFFGEGSRLTVL.

The J gene is TRBJ2-3, the V gene TRBV29-1; 12 bases align to TRBD2. The CDR3 spans 13 residues. Germline V gene sequence: CDR1 SQVTM, CDR2 ANQGSEA. This CDR3 reads CSTSGRSSDTQYF. The CDR3, as DNA: TGCAGTACTAGCGGGAGGTCGTCAGATACGCAGTATTTT.

The V call is TRBV7-2, the J call TRBJ2-1, with TRBD1 matching 9 bases. The J segment lost 5 bases and the V segment lost 6 bases, leaving 8 bases of the junction unmatched. CDR1 SGHTA and CDR2 FQGNSA come from the germline V gene. CDR3 length: 15 residues. CDR3 sequence: CASSPGTGYHNEQFF. CDR3 bases: TGTGCCAGCAGTCCCGGGACAGGGTACCACAATGAGCAGTTCTTC.

This chain connects TRBV5-1 to TRBJ1-1, with D uncertain. Trimming removed 7 bases from V and 6 bases from J, with 16 bases in between. The germline gives CDR1 SGHRS, CDR2 YFSETQ. This CDR3 comprises 13 residues. The CDR3 sequence is CASHDTYQAEAFF. For the CDR3, the DNA is TGCGCCAGCCACGACACGTACCAGGCTGAAGCTTTCTTT.

The CDR3 DNA sequence: TGTGCCAGCAGCAAAGAAACAGGGGCGGGGAATCAGCCCCAGCATTTT. Translated: CASSKETGAGNQPQHF. This sequence joins TRBV21-1 and TRBJ1-5; TRBD1, the D gene given by the table, was not confirmed from the DNA. TRBV21-1 is termed a pseudogene. The CDR3 is 16 amino acids.

The V call is TRBV6-2 or TRBV6-3, the J call TRBJ1-3, with 7 bases aligning to TRBD1. V shed 6 bases, J shed 0 bases, and the junction held 8 bases outside the gene matches. Germline CDR1 reads MNHEY; CDR2 reads SVGEGT. This CDR3 spans 16 amino acids. The CDR3, as DNA: TGTGCCAGCAGCCCAAACCGGGACAGCTCTGGAAACACCATATATTTT. This gives the protein CASSPNRDSSGNTIYF.

This clone was seen a handful of times. V usage is TRBV27 and J usage is TRBJ1-4; 11 positions match TRBD1. The CDR3 is 17 residues long. Germline-derived CDR1 and CDR2 are MNHEY and SMNVEV (reference sequence). J was trimmed by 3 bases and V by 5 bases; bases with no gene match: 8. CDR3 amino acids: CASSPSWTGGPNEKLFF. The CDR3 nucleotides are TGTGCCAGCAGTCCATCCTGGACAGGGGGCCCTAATGAAAAACTGTTTTTT. Full variable domain (rest looked up from reference TRBV27 and TRBJ1-4): EAQVTQNPRYLITVTGKKLTVTCSQNMNHEYMSWYRQDPGLGLRQIYYSMNVEVTDKGDVPEGYKVSRKEKRNFPLILESPSPNQTSLYFCASSPSWTGGPNEKLFFGSGTQLSVL.

CDR3 in amino acids: CASSPMRGSYNEQFF. CDR3 DNA: TGTGCCAGCAGCCCCATGAGGGGGTCCTACAATGAGCAGTTCTTC. The gene calls are TRBV3-1 (or the pseudogene TRBV3-2) and TRBJ2-1, with D possibly matching TRBD1 (6 bases). CDR3 length: 15 amino acids. The ends were cut back, 4 bases at V and 1 base at J, with 11 bases in the middle. In germline, CDR1 is LGHDT, CDR2 YNNKEL (reference sequence).

The J gene is TRBJ2-1, the V gene TRBV18; 8 positions agree with TRBD2. CDR1 and CDR2 from the germline V gene are KGHSH and LQKENI. With 3 bases clipped from V and 1 base from J, the junction kept 2 bases outside the gene matches. The CDR3 consists of 15 residues. Here the CDR3 DNA reads TGTGCCAGCTCACCGGGACTAGAGTCCTACAATGAGCAGTTCTTC. Residues: CASSPGLESYNEQFF.

The gene calls are TRBV6-5 and TRBJ2-7; 8 positions match TRBD1. CDR3 length equals 15 residues. J was trimmed by 3 bases and V by 2 bases; bases with no gene match: 6. From germline, CDR1 is MNHEY and CDR2 SVGAGI. DNA of the CDR3: TGTGCCAGCAGTTACAGAGGACAGGGTATCTACGAGCAGTACTTC. This sequence encodes CASSYRGQGIYEQYF.

V is TRBV12-3 or TRBV12-4 and J is TRBJ1-1; D perhaps matches TRBD1 (6 bases). Trimming cost V 0 bases and J 6 bases, with 8 bases left between them. The CDR3 length is 13 residues. The CDR3 loop is CASSLASGAEAFF. For the CDR3, the DNA is TGTGCCAGCAGTTTAGCGTCAGGGGCTGAAGCTTTCTTT.

V gene TRBV28 combines with J gene TRBJ1-4, with TRBD1 identical over 7 bases. This CDR3 is built from 13 residues. CDR1 is MDHEN and CDR2 is SYDVKM in the germline V gene. With 10 bases clipped from V and 6 bases from J, the junction kept 8 bases outside the gene matches. Here the CDR3 DNA reads TGTGCCATCCGACAGGGTTTCTATGAAAAACTGTTTTTT. Amino acids: CAIRQGFYEKLFF.

This chain joins TRBV27 and TRBJ1-2; TRBD1 matches at 9 bases. Germline V gene sequence: CDR1 MNHEY, CDR2 SMNVEV (reference sequence). The CDR3 runs to 14 residues. Trimming removed 5 bases from V and 7 bases from J; junction bases left unmatched: 8. DNA of the CDR3: TGTGCCAGCAGTCGCTCACAGGGGGCGTCTGGCTACACCTTC. Residues: CASSRSQGASGYTF.